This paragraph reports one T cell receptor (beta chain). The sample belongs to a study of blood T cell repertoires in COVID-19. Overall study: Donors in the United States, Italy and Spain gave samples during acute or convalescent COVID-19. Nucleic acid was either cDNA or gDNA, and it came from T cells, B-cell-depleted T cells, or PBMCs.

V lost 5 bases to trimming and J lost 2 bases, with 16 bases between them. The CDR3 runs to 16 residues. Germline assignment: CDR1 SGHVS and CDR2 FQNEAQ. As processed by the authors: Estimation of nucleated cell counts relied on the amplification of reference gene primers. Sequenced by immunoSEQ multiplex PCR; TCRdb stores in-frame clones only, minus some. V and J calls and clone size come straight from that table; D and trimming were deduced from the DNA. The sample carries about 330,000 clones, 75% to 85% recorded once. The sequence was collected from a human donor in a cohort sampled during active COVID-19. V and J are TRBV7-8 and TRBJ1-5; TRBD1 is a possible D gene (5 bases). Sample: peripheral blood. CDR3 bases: TGTGCCAGCAGCCGATCCGGGACTCTCGGCAATCAGCCCCAGCATTTT. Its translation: CASSRSGTLGNQPQHF. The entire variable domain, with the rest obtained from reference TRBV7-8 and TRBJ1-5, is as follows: GAGVSQSPRYKVAKRGQDVALRCDPISGHVSLFWYQQALGQGPEFLTYFQNEAQLDKSGLPSDRFFAERPEGSVSTLKIQRTQQEDSAVYLCASSRSGTLGNQPQHFGDGTRLSIL.